The TCR beta chain described here comes from a study of technical replicates of blood from several donors. Repertoires were generated with immunoSEQ multiplex PCR, while TCRdb's copy carries only in-frame clones and drops some. The profile shows about 56,000 clones, around 93% of them singletons. This clone showed up just once. Germline lookup yields CDR1 ENHRY and CDR2 SYGVKD. The CDR3 consists of 17 residues. Unmatched junction bases numbered 11, after V lost 3 bases and J lost 5 bases. The sequencing input was PBMCs. This receptor was taken from a human donor in good health. Some clones in this sample may be carry-over from other donors' samples. The chain links TRBV10-3 to TRBJ2-2; the match to TRBD2 covers 8 bases. CDR3 in amino acids: CAISDPPSGRGTGELFF. CDR3 coding DNA: TGTGCCATCAGTGATCCCCCTAGCGGGCGAGGAACCGGGGAGCTGTTTTTT.